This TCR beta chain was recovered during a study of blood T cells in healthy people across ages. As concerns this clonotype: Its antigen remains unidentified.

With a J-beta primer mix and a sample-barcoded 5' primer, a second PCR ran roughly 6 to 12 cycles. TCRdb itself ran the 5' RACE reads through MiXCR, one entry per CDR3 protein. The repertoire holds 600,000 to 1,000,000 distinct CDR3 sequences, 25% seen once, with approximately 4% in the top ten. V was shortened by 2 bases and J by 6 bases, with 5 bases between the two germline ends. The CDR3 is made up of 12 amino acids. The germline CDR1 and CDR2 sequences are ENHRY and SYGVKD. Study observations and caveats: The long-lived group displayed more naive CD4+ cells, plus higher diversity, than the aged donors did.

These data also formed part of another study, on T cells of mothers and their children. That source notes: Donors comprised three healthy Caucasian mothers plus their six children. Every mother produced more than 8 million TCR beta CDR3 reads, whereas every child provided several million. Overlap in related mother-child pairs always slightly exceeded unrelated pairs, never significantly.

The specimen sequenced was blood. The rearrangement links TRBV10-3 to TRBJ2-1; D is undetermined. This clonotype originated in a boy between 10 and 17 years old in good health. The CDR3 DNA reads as TGTGCCATCAGTGAGGTCCTCAATGAGCAGTTCTTC. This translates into CAISEVLNEQFF.